This T cell receptor beta chain originates from a study of T cells after yellow fever vaccination. For this clonotype: What it binds is unknown.

With 4 bases removed from V and 5 bases from J, the gap between germline ends came to 17 bases. Germline V gene lookup returns CDR1 SQVTM and CDR2 ANQGSEA. The CDR3 length is 14 residues. Study results and limitations: Post-booster reappearance was seen for most primary-vaccination clones (around 96% CD4, around 90% CD8). The secondary T-cell response peaked on day 5, not day 15, but was weaker.

The 5'RACE template-switching step produced TCR cDNA and added a universal primer site and UMIs. One entry per CDR3 protein results from TCRdb running MiXCR on the 5' RACE reads. The sample has more than 250,000 distinct CDR3 sequences, 6.5% to 8.5% seen once. Specimen: PBMCs, collected approximately 47 days after the first yellow fever vaccination. The clonotype comes from a man between 18 and 35 years old who received the YFV17D yellow fever vaccine. The V gene is TRBV29-1, the J gene TRBJ2-5; D is possibly TRBD2 (5 bases). CDR3 sequence: CSVGLGLAQETQYF. The CDR3 region has the DNA TGCAGCGTTGGGCTCGGATTAGCGCAGGAGACCCAGTACTTC.